Listed below are T cell receptor beta chains from one sample, sequenced in a study of shared clonotypes between healthy human individuals. Generated by immunoSEQ multiplex PCR, the TCRdb table keeps only in-frame clones and is missing some. Of millions of clones listed, around 94% are singletons. Sequencing was done on a sample of naive CD4+ T cells sorted from blood. All receptors come from a man between 18 and 35 years old in good health. CDR3s include the opening cysteine and the closing phenylalanine or tryptophan. The order of the fields is D gene, clone size, V gene, J gene, CDR3 DNA, CDR3 protein. D genes are given only for firm matches. Clone size is shown for a subset of rows, as once, few, many or a class of expanded clone.

TRBD1	NA	TRBV2	TRBJ2-7	TGTGCCAGCAGTCCACAGGGGGCTGGCGAGCAGTACTTC	CASSPQGAGEQYF
TRBD2	once	TRBV7-9	TRBJ2-2	TGTGCCAGCAGCCCCAGGCTTCGGACTAGCGTCTCGAGGGCCGGGGAGCTGTTTTTT	CASSPRLRTSVSRAGELFF
TRBD1	NA	TRBV7-2	TRBJ2-7	TGTGCCAGCAGCCGGTCGACAGGGGGCTCCTACGAGCAGTACTTC	CASSRSTGGSYEQYF
NA	NA	TRBV11-2	TRBJ2-7	TGTGCCAGCAGCTTAGATGCGTATACCTACGAGCAGTACTTC	CASSLDAYTYEQYF
NA	NA	TRBV27	TRBJ1-1	TGTGCCAGCAGACGAGGGGGGCAGGGGAACACTGAAGCTTTCTTT	CASRRGGQGNTEAFF
NA	NA	TRBV15	TRBJ1-4	TGTGCCACCAGCAGGGGCGGTGGGGGGCCGGGTGAAAAACTGTTTTTT	CATSRGGGGPGEKLFF
NA	NA	TRBV18	TRBJ2-5	TGTGCCAGCTCACCAGCGGACTGGGAGACCCAGTACTTC	CASSPADWETQYF
TRBD2	NA	TRBV27	TRBJ2-3	TGTGCCAGCAGTTTATCGATTGGACTAGCGGGAGGTGCTGGGGGCACAGATACGCAGTATTTT	CASSLSIGLAGGAGGTDTQYF
NA	NA	TRBV7-9	TRBJ1-1	TGTGCCAGCAATTACGGGACCCAGGGGACTGAAGCTTTCTTT	CASNYGTQGTEAFF
TRBD2	NA	TRBV9	TRBJ2-1	TGTGCCAGCAGCCCTACTAGCGAGGGGTATACCGTGCAGTTCTTC	CASSPTSEGYTVQFF
NA	once	TRBV30	TRBJ2-1	TGTGCCTGGAGTGTGGCAACTAGGAATGAGCAGTTCTTC	CAWSVATRNEQFF
NA	NA	TRBV6-5	TRBJ2-5	TGTGCCAGCAGTCCGCGAGGGGGAGGCCAAGAGACCCAGTACTTC	CASSPRGGGQETQYF
TRBD1	NA	TRBV5-1	TRBJ1-3	TGCGCCAGCAGCCTACGGACAGGCAACTCTGGAAACACCATATATTTT	CASSLRTGNSGNTIYF
TRBD1	NA	TRBV5-1	TRBJ1-6	TGCGCCAGCAGCCCAGGGGGCTCCTATAATTCACCCCTCCACTTT	CASSPGGSYNSPLHF
NA	NA	TRBV9	TRBJ1-4	TGTGCCAGCAGCGTAGAGGCAGGGCCTCATATTAATGAAAAACTGTTTTTT	CASSVEAGPHINEKLFF
NA	NA	TRBV10-3	TRBJ2-3	TGTGCCATCAAGGGCCCCACAGATACGCAGTATTTT	CAIKGPTDTQYF
TRBD1	NA	TRBV5-1	TRBJ2-2	TGCGCCAGCAGCTACGGACAGGGGGTGGTCGCCGGGGAGCTGTTTTTT	CASSYGQGVVAGELFF
NA	NA	TRBV4-1	TRBJ2-3	TGCGCCAGCAGCCAATATGGTCTAGCAAAGACTAGCACAGATACGCAGTATTTT	CASSQYGLAKTSTDTQYF
NA	once	TRBV6-1	TRBJ2-2	TGTGCCAGCAGTTCGGGGGGCGTAGGCACCGGGGAGCTGTTTTTT	CASSSGGVGTGELFF
NA	NA	TRBV10-2	TRBJ2-7	TGCGCCAGCATCCGGACGGACCAGGCCAGCTACGAGCAGTACTTC	CASIRTDQASYEQYF
TRBD1	NA	TRBV5-6	TRBJ2-7	TGTGCCAGCTACAGGGGAACCTACGAGCAGTACTTC	CASYRGTYEQYF
TRBD2	NA	TRBV2	TRBJ2-7	TGTGCCAGCACATCTAGCGGGATCGGGTCCGAGCAGTACTTC	CASTSSGIGSEQYF
TRBD1	NA	TRBV6-1	TRBJ2-7	TGTGCCAGCAAACCGGGACAGTCCTACGAGCAGTACTTC	CASKPGQSYEQYF